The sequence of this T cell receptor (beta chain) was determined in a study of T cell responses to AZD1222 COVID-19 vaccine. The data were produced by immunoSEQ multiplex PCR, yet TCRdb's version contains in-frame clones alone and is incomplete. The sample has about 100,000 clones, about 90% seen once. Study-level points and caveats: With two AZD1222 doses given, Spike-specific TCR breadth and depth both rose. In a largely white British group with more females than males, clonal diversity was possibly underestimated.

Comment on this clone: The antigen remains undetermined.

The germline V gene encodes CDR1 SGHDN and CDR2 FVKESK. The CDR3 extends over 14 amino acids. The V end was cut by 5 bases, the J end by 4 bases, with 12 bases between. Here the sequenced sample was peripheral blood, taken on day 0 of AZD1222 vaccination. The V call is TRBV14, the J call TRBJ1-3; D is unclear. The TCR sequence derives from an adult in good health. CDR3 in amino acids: CASSSRTRGNTIYF. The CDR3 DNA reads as TGTGCCAGCAGCTCCAGGACCCGAGGAAACACCATATATTTT.